Included here is one TCR beta chain sequence, with context. Its specificity is unknown. This sample is part of a study of cytomegalovirus exposure and HLA in healthy donors. At the level of the study: The study placed 70% to 90% of its roughly 430 genotyped donors in the Caucasian-associated ancestry cluster.

This CDR3 has 16 amino acids. Germline lookup yields CDR1 KGHSH and CDR2 LQKENI. V was cut by 2 bases and J by 7 bases, with 20 bases left in between. Study outcomes and limitations: According to an earlier analysis, most TCR beta V segments yielded productive rearrangements about 90% or about 30% of the time.

The PCR ran on 60 Vbeta and 13 Jbeta primers. Data came from immunoSEQ multiplex PCR; TCRdb stores just in-frame clones and leaves some out. The sample totals tens of thousands of clones. The TCR originated in a female donor in good health and CMV-seropositive. V usage is TRBV18 and J usage is TRBJ2-5; the D gene is possibly TRBD1 (6 bases). Source material: PBMCs. This chain's CDR3 is CASSPILPGESVTQYF. The CDR3 nucleotides read TGTGCCAGCTCACCAATTTTGCCAGGGGAGTCCGTGACCCAGTACTTC.